These 27 T cell receptor beta chains came from one sample sequenced in a study of identifying expanded T cells in peripheral blood. Libraries were prepared by immunoSEQ multiplex PCR; TCRdb keeps only in-frame clonotypes and omits some of them. The table lists about 78,000 clones, almost 85% of them singletons. Specimen: blood. These receptors all stem from a person aged 18-69 years in good health.

The V gene is TRBV19, the J gene TRBJ1-1; the match to TRBD1 covers 7 bases. Germline assignment: CDR1 LNHDA and CDR2 SQIVND (reference sequence). Trimming took 6 bases from V and 2 from J; bases not matched to a gene: 12. The CDR3 totals 16 residues. The CDR3 bases are TGTGCCAGTAGCGCTTTGCGGGACAGCATAAACACTGAAGCTTTCTTT. Translated: CASSALRDSINTEAFF.

This clone has a handful of counts. The V call is TRBV2, the J call TRBJ2-7, with 9 bases lining up with TRBD1. V shed 6 bases and J 6 bases; nucleotides not matched to a gene: 9. Germline CDR1 and CDR2: SNHLY and FYNNEI. This CDR3 comprises 14 residues. This chain's CDR3 is CASRAGTGSPEQYF. The CDR3 DNA follows: TGTGCCAGCAGGGCCGGGACAGGGAGCCCCGAGCAGTACTTC.

This clone was recorded a few times. The chain couples TRBV15 to TRBJ2-3, with 12 positions matching TRBD2. Germline V gene sequence: CDR1 LNHNV, CDR2 YYDKDF (reference sequence). Trimming took 4 bases from V and 5 from J; bases not matched to a gene: 1. The CDR3 covers 14 residues. In DNA form, the CDR3 reads TGTGCCACCAGCAAGGGACTAGCGGGAGATACGCAGTATTTT. Protein sequence: CATSKGLAGDTQYF.

The chain uses TRBV7-2 and TRBJ1-5, with a tentative D call TRBD1 (6 bases). V was clipped by 4 bases and J by 9 bases, with 22 bases between them. Germline V lookup: CDR1 SGHTA, CDR2 FQGNSA. CDR3 size: 16 residues. CDR3 sequence (DNA): TGTGCCAGCAGCTCTGGTACGGGCAGGGGACGTGGGCCCCAGCATTTT. Residues: CASSSGTGRGRGPQHF.

The V call is TRBV19, the J call TRBJ2-5; no clear D gene. Trimming pared 3 bases from V and 3 bases from J, leaving 8 bases between. CDR1 LNHDA and CDR2 SQIVND come from the germline V gene (reference sequence). The length of the CDR3 is 13 residues. The CDR3 bases are TGTGCCAGTAGTATGGTAACCGAAGAGACCCAGTACTTC. Translation gives CASSMVTEETQYF.

The CDR3 sequence: CASSPQTGGGNTIYF. The CDR3 nucleotides read TGTGCCAGCAGCCCCCAAACAGGGGGGGGAAACACCATATATTTT. The genes are TRBV7-2 and TRBJ1-3; 8 bases are shared with TRBD1. V trimming: 5 bases; J trimming: 4 bases; junction bases outside the gene matches: 7. Looked up from germline, CDR1 is SGHTA and CDR2 is FQGNSA. This CDR3 region has 15 residues.

The chain combines TRBV6-6 with TRBJ2-5; D remains unclear. The J call may be wrong; the DNA end is better matched by TRBJ2-7. Germline CDR1 is MNHNY and CDR2 is SVGAGI (reference sequence). This CDR3 is 12 amino acids long. The CDR3 is CASSYRRDEQYF. The CDR3 DNA is TGTGCCAGCAGTTACCGCCGTGACGAGCAGTACTTC.

This clone appeared a single time. V is TRBV12-5 and J is TRBJ2-7; 9 bases are a match to TRBD1. The trim removed 4 bases at V and 4 bases at J, leaving 2 bases unmatched. The germline gives CDR1 LGHNT, CDR2 FRNRAP. The CDR3 is made up of 13 amino acids. CDR3 nucleotide sequence: TGTGCTAGTGGTTACGGACAGGGGTACGAGCAGTACTTC. This encodes CASGYGQGYEQYF.

The rearrangement uses TRBV28 and TRBJ2-3, with 8 bases lining up with TRBD1. The V gene end was trimmed by 2 bases and the J gene end by 3 bases; junction bases not matched to a gene: 4. CDR3 length equals 15 residues. The V gene's germline CDR1 is MDHEN and CDR2 SYDVKM. CDR3 residues: CASSLGQGLTDTQYF. The CDR3 DNA is TGTGCCAGCAGTTTAGGACAGGGTTTAACAGATACGCAGTATTTT.

The CDR3 DNA reads TGTGCCAGCACAGACAGGCCGGTGGGTGAGCAGTTCTTC. This gives the protein CASTDRPVGEQFF. The chain recombines TRBV28 with TRBJ2-1; maybe TRBD1 (6 bases). Per the germline V gene, CDR1 is MDHEN and CDR2 is SYDVKM. V lost 7 bases to trimming and J lost 9 bases, with 16 bases between them. This CDR3 contains 13 residues.

The V and J genes are TRBV4-1 and TRBJ1-4; D may be TRBD1 (5 bases). The CDR3 is 16 amino acids. The germline V gene encodes CDR1 MGHRA and CDR2 YSYEKL. V was cut by 3 bases and J by 11 bases, with 22 bases left in between. CDR3 amino acids: CASSQPPGREFWKLFF. The CDR3 DNA is TGCGCCAGCAGCCAGCCTCCGGGACGGGAGTTTTGGAAACTGTTTTTT.

The rearrangement links TRBV28 to TRBJ2-2; 12 bases fit TRBD2. Germline lookup yields CDR1 MDHEN and CDR2 SYDVKM. Trimming at V came to 7 bases and at J to 4 bases, leaving 13 bases not matched to a gene. This CDR3 region has 18 residues. CDR3 loop: CASTSASGRAVSTGELFF. CDR3 nucleotide sequence: TGTGCCAGCACCTCCGCTAGCGGGAGGGCCGTAAGCACCGGGGAGCTGTTTTTT.

This clone was counted between two and nine times. The gene calls are TRBV7-6 and TRBJ2-1, with 8 bases fitting TRBD2. Trimming at V came to 1 base and at J to 7 bases, leaving 6 bases not matched to a gene. Germline V gene sequence: CDR1 SGHVS, CDR2 FNYEAQ. CDR3 length: 15 amino acids. CDR3 DNA: TGTGCCAGCAGCTTAGGTAGCGGGAAACGGAATGAGCAGTTCTTC. This sequence encodes CASSLGSGKRNEQFF.

J is TRBJ2-3 and V is TRBV29-1; D is unresolved. The CDR3 loop spans 11 amino acids. The V end was cut by 2 bases, the J end by 3 bases, with 3 bases between. The germline V gene encodes CDR1 SQVTM and CDR2 ANQGSEA. The CDR3 sequence is CSVEWTDTQYF. The CDR3 DNA reads TGCAGCGTTGAATGGACAGATACGCAGTATTTT.

This sequence joins TRBV4-1 and TRBJ2-2, with D perhaps TRBD2 (5 bases). Germline assignment: CDR1 MGHRA and CDR2 YSYEKL. The germline V and J ends were trimmed by 7 bases and 2 bases, with 17 bases remaining between them. The CDR3 covers 16 residues. The CDR3 protein is CASTVLPGSNTGELFF. The CDR3 DNA reads as TGCGCCAGCACCGTATTACCGGGATCTAACACCGGGGAGCTGTTTTTT.

This chain joins TRBV29-1 and TRBJ1-2, with 11 bases fitting TRBD1. The V gene's germline CDR1 is SQVTM and CDR2 ANQGSEA. This CDR3 spans 12 amino acids. The J segment lost 6 bases and the V segment lost 7 bases, leaving 4 bases of the junction unmatched. The CDR3 DNA sequence: TGCAGCGGCGTGGGACAGGGGGATGGCTACACCTTC. This sequence encodes CSGVGQGDGYTF.

This chain joins TRBV19 and TRBJ2-3; 7 positions match TRBD1. The junction had 10 bases not matched to a gene; V was cut back by 7 bases and J by 0 bases. The V gene's germline CDR1 is LNHDA and CDR2 SQIVND (reference sequence). The CDR3 has 16 amino acids. This CDR3 reads CASTERGGGSTDTQYF. The CDR3 region has the DNA TGTGCCAGTACTGAAAGAGGGGGCGGGAGCACAGATACGCAGTATTTT.

This chain's CDR3 is CASSTGTEETQYF. For the CDR3, the DNA is TGTGCCAGCAGCACCGGGACAGAAGAGACCCAGTACTTC. This chain joins TRBV7-3 and TRBJ2-5, with TRBD1 matching over 7 bases. This CDR3 has 13 amino acids. V was pared by 5 bases and J by 3 bases, with 3 bases of the junction left unmatched. In germline, CDR1 is SGHTA, CDR2 FQGTGA.

As to this clone: One junction end does not reproduce the germline sequence, and a read error may be involved. The V gene is TRBV6-6, the J gene TRBJ2-7; 10 nucleotides line up with TRBD2. Germline V gives CDR1 MNHNY, CDR2 SVGAGI (reference sequence). The CDR3 runs to 16 residues. The DNA for the CDR3 is TGTGCCAGCAGTTACTCCCCTAGCGGGAGCTCCGACGAGCAGTACTTC. It encodes CASSYSPSGSSDEQYF.

The V and J genes are TRBV5-1 and TRBJ2-3; 9 bases align to TRBD2. J gave up 7 bases and V 4 bases, and 13 bases lay outside the gene matches. The CDR3 loop spans 16 amino acids. Germline CDR1 and CDR2: SGHRS and YFSETQ. The CDR3 is CASSTRTSVQFNTQYF. CDR3 nucleotides: TGCGCCAGCAGCACGAGGACTAGCGTACAATTCAATACGCAGTATTTT.

This rearrangement joins TRBV2 to TRBJ2-1; D perhaps matches TRBD1 (6 bases). Germline V gene lookup returns CDR1 SNHLY and CDR2 FYNNEI. Between the trimmed V and J ends, which lost 7 bases and 5 bases, there was a span of 15 bases. The CDR3 runs to 14 residues. In DNA form, the CDR3 reads TGTGCCAGCACCCGATGGGACAACCACAATGAGCAGTTCTTC. Its translation: CASTRWDNHNEQFF.

The chain has TRBV7-3 and TRBJ2-3; D gene ambiguous. This CDR3 has 16 amino acids. The V gene lost 2 bases and the J gene lost 2 bases, with 14 bases spanning the gap. Germline V gene lookup returns CDR1 SGHTA and CDR2 FQGTGA. This CDR3 is CASSLGSPPSTDTQYF. In DNA, the CDR3 is TGTGCCAGCAGCTTAGGAAGCCCTCCCTCCACAGATACGCAGTATTTT.

The chain joins TRBV18 to TRBJ2-1, with 7 positions matching TRBD2. The CDR3 totals 16 residues. Per the germline V gene, CDR1 is KGHSH and CDR2 is LQKENI. V lost 5 bases to trimming and J lost 3 bases; unmatched junction nucleotides: 10. The CDR3 loop reads CASSASTSHLYNEQFF. The CDR3 region has the DNA TGTGCCAGCTCAGCCTCGACTAGCCACCTCTACAATGAGCAGTTCTTC.

This clone appeared a single time. This chain uses TRBV10-3 with TRBJ2-3, with 7 bases identical to TRBD1. This CDR3 has 12 residues. In germline, CDR1 is ENHRY, CDR2 SYGVKD. With V trimmed by 8 bases and J by 2 bases, 1 base remained unmatched. The DNA for the CDR3 is TGTGCCATCGGACAGGCCACAGATACGCAGTATTTT. It specifies CAIGQATDTQYF.

Concerning this clone itself: One junction end does not reproduce the germline sequence, and a read error may be involved. This chain uses TRBV7-7 with TRBJ1-1; D not certain. The CDR3 is made up of 13 amino acids. Germline-derived CDR1 and CDR2 are SSHAT and FNYEAQ (reference sequence). In DNA, the CDR3 is TGTGCTAGCAGCTTAGTAGACGGCACTGAAGCTTTCTTT. It codes for CASSLVDGTEAFF.

This chain links TRBV7-8 with TRBJ2-4; D is perhaps TRBD2 (6 bases). V was clipped by 1 base and J by 7 bases, with 14 bases between them. CDR3 length: 15 amino acids. Germline lookup yields CDR1 SGHVS and CDR2 FQNEAQ. CDR3 nucleotide sequence: TGTGCCAGCAGCTTAGACGCCGGGAGTAGTAACATTCAGTACTTC. Its translation: CASSLDAGSSNIQYF.

V is TRBV28 and J is TRBJ2-5, with a possible D match to TRBD2 (6 bases). Germline CDR1 MDHEN, CDR2 SYDVKM. The V end lost 11 bases, the J end lost 5 bases, and 21 bases lay between the germline ends. The CDR3 is 14 residues long. The CDR3 loop is CASRDWKKFETQYF. The CDR3 nucleotides are TGTGCCTCCCGGGACTGGAAAAAATTTGAGACCCAGTACTTC.